This TCR beta chain comes out of a study of identical twins. The CDR3 contains 19 residues. MiXCR, run by TCRdb on the 5' RACE reads, gives a single entry per CDR3 protein. The sample lists more than 400,000 distinct CDR3 sequences; 12% to 15% were seen once. This clonotype was seen only a few times. A read error may account for a junction end that differs from germline. Another study also made use of these data, one on yellow fever vaccine responses in identical twins.

This chain connects TRBV12-3 or TRBV12-4 to TRBJ2-2, with TRBD2 matching over 12 bases. The sample was CD4+ T cells sorted from blood. This receptor was obtained from a woman aged 18-29 years in good health. The CDR3 bases are TGTGCCAGCTGTTTTTTCCGAAGACTAGCGGGAGTAGACACCGGGGAGCTGTTTTTT. This encodes CASCFFRRLAGVDTGELFF.